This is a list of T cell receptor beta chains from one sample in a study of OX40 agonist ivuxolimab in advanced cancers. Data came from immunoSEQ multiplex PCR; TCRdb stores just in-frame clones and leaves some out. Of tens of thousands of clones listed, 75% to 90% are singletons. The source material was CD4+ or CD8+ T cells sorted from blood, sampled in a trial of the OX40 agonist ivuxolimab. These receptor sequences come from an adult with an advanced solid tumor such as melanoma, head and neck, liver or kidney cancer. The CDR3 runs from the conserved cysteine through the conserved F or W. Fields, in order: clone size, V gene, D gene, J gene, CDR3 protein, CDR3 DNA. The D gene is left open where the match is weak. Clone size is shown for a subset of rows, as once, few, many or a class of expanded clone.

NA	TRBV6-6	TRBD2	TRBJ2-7	CASSYTTGTRYEQYF	TGTGCCAGCAGTTATACAACCGGGACTAGATACGAGCAGTACTTC
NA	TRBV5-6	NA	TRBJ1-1	CASSFYKQVTDTEAFF	TGTGCCAGCAGCTTTTACAAACAGGTCACGGACACTGAAGCTTTCTTT
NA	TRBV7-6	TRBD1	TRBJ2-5	CASSLGDRGTETQYF	TGTGCCAGCAGCTTAGGGGACAGGGGAACGGAGACCCAGTACTTC
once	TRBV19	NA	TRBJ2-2	CASGIRDTGELFF	TGTGCCAGTGGTATCCGGGACACCGGGGAGCTGTTTTTT
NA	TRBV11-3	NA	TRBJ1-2	CASSSTQGYGYTF	TGTGCCAGCAGCTCTACACAGGGATATGGCTACACCTTC
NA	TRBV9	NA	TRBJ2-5	CASSVTGYQETQYF	TGTGCCAGCAGCGTTACAGGGTACCAAGAGACCCAGTACTTC
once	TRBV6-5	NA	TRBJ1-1	CASSYTSGTTEAFF	TGTGCCAGCAGTTACACTTCAGGGACCACTGAAGCTTTCTTT
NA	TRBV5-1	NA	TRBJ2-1	CASSLAPLSYNEQFF	TGCGCCAGCAGCTTGGCTCCACTCTCCTACAATGAGCAGTTCTTC
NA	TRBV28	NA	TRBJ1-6	CASSFSNSPLHF	TGTGCCAGCAGTTTCAGTAATTCACCCCTCCACTTT
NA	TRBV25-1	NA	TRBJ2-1	CASSGYNEQFF	TGTGCCAGCAGTGGATACAATGAGCAGTTCTTC
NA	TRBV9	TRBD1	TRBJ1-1	CASSIQGGNTEAFF	TGTGCCAGCAGCATTCAGGGGGGGAACACTGAAGCTTTCTTT
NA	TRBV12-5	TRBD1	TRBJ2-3	CASGRDYRGHTDTQYF	TGTGCTAGTGGACGAGATTACAGGGGGCACACAGATACGCAGTATTTT
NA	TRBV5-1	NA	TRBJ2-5	CASSLDGPRGETQYF	TGCGCCAGCAGCCTTGACGGCCCTAGAGGAGAGACCCAGTACTTC
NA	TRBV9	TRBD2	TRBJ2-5	CASSVGGSGGFFGEQYF	TGTGCCAGCAGCGTAGGTGGTAGCGGGGGGTTCTTCGGTGAGCAGTACTTC
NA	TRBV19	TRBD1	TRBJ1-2	CASSVTGGYGYTF	TGTGCCAGTAGTGTAACAGGGGGCTATGGCTACACCTTC
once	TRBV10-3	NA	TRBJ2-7	CAIGERPPFDEQYF	TGTGCCATCGGGGAGAGACCCCCGTTCGACGAGCAGTACTTC
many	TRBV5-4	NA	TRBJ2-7	CASSLGAYEQYF	TGTGCCAGCAGCTTGGGGGCCTACGAGCAGTACTTC
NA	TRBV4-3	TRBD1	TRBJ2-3	CASSQQRRTGASF	TGCGCCAGCAGCCAACAGAGGAGGACAGGGGCATCGTTT
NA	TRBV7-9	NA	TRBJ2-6	CASSLIWGQTFANVLTF	TGTGCCAGCAGCTTAATATGGGGACAAACCTTTGCCAACGTCCTGACTTTC
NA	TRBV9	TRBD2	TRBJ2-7	CASSTLAGGPGDEQYF	TGTGCCAGCAGCACCCTAGCGGGAGGGCCTGGGGACGAGCAGTACTTC
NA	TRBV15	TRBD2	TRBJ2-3	CATSRDPSGGTSTDTQYF	TGTGCCACCAGCAGAGATCCTAGCGGGGGAACTAGCACAGATACGCAGTATTTT
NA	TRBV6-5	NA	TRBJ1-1	CASGSGHQNTEAFF	TGTGCCAGCGGGTCGGGACACCAGAACACTGAAGCTTTCTTT
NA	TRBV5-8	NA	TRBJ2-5	CASSLWGRSMETQYF	TGTGCCAGCAGCTTGTGGGGCAGATCGATGGAGACCCAGTACTTC
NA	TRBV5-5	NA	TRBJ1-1	CASSLEPDTRTEAFF	TGTGCCAGCAGCTTGGAGCCGGACACGAGAACTGAAGCTTTCTTT
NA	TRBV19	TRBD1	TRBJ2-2	CASSRTGGNTGELFF	TGTGCCAGTAGTAGGACAGGGGGGAACACCGGGGAGCTGTTTTTT
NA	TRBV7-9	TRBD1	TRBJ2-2	CASSSGTGGNTGELFF	TGTGCCAGCAGCTCCGGGACAGGGGGAAACACCGGGGAGCTGTTTTTT
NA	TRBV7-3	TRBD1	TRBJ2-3	CASRGTGGPTDTQYF	TGTGCCAGCAGGGGGACAGGGGGACCCACAGATACGCAGTATTTT
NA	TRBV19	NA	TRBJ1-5	CASSISTLGQPQHF	TGTGCCAGTAGTATATCTACCCTGGGCCAGCCCCAGCATTTT
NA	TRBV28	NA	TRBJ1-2	CASSLGTVRYGYTF	TGTGCCAGCAGTTTAGGGACTGTCCGCTATGGCTACACCTTC
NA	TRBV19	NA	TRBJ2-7	CASSIWIRAHEQYF	TGTGCCAGTAGTATTTGGATCAGGGCCCACGAGCAGTACTTC
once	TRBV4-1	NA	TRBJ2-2	CASSQDSRFTGELFF	TGCGCCAGCAGCCAAGATTCGCGTTTCACCGGGGAGCTGTTTTTT
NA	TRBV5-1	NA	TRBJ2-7	CASTLDGFSYEQYF	TGCGCCAGCACCCTGGATGGATTTTCCTACGAGCAGTACTTC
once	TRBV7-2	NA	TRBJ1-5	CASSPVRDNQPQHF	TGTGCCAGCAGCCCGGTCAGGGACAATCAGCCCCAGCATTTT
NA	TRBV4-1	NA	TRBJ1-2	CASSQGDTLYTF	TGCGCCAGCAGCCAGGGGGACACCCTCTACACCTTC
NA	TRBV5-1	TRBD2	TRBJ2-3	CASSLVAGGTDTQYF	TGCGCCAGCAGCTTGGTAGCGGGGGGCACAGATACGCAGTATTTT
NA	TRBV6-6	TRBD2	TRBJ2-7	CASSYGGKQVF	TGTGCCAGCTCGTACGGGGGGAAACAGGTCTTC
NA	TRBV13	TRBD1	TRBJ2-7	CASSLDGTGGDEQYF	TGTGCCAGCAGCTTAGACGGGACAGGGGGAGACGAGCAGTACTTC
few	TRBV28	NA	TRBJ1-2	CASSLITPPPYTF	TGTGCCAGCAGTTTAATTACCCCGCCCCCCTACACCTTC
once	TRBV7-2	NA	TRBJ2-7	CASSLSAREYEQYF	TGTGCCAGCAGCTTATCGGCCAGGGAATACGAGCAGTACTTC
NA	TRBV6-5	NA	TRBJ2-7	CASSKGYEQYF	TGTGCCAGCAGTAAGGGCTACGAGCAGTACTTC
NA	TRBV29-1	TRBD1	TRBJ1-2	CSARDRGQPNYGYTF	TGCAGCGCCAGGGACAGGGGGCAACCTAACTATGGCTACACCTTC
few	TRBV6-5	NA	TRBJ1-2	CASSPDKHYGYTF	TGTGCCAGCAGCCCTGATAAGCACTATGGCTACACCTTC
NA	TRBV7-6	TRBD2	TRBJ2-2	CASSTRLAGLSNTGELFF	TGTGCCAGCAGCACACGACTAGCGGGATTGTCGAACACCGGGGAGCTGTTTTTT